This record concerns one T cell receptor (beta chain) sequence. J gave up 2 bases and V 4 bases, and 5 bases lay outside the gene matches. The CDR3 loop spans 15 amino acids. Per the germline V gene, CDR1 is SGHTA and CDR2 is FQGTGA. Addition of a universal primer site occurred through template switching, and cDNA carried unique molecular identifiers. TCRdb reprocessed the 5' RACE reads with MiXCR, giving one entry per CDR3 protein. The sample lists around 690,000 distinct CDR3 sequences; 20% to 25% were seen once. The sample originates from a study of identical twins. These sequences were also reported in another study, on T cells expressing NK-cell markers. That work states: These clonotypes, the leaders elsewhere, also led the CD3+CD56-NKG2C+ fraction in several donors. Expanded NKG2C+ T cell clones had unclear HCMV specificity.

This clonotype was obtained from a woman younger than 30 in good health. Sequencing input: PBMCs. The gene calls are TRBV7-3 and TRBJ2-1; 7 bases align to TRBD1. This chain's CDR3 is CASSSSTGTYNEQFF. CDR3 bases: TGTGCCAGCAGCTCATCGACAGGGACCTACAATGAGCAGTTCTTC.